These T cell receptor beta chains were read from a single sample in a study of neurological immune-mediated disorders. Using its own MiXCR run on the 5' RACE reads, TCRdb lists one record per CDR3 protein. The sample consists of over 70,000 distinct CDR3 sequences, roughly 10% of them appearing once. The sample comprised PBMCs. The receptors derive from a man aged 25-45 years in good health. The CDR3 runs from the conserved cysteine through the conserved F or W. A D gene is named only where the DNA matches it firmly. Part of the rows lack a size; the others show once, few, many or a class for expanded clones.

V	D	size	J	CDR3	DNA
TRBV12-3/TRBV12-4	TRBD1	many	TRBJ1-3	CASSLDRAANTIYF	TGTGCCAGCAGTCTGGACAGGGCGGCAAACACCATATATTTT
TRBV4-1	NA	many	TRBJ2-4	CASSQGSGMVKNIQYF	TGCGCCAGCAGCCAAGGATCGGGAATGGTGAAAAACATTCAGTACTTC
TRBV7-2	TRBD1	many	TRBJ2-5	CASSRDSSETQYF	TGTGCCAGCAGCCGGGACAGTTCGGAGACCCAGTACTTC
TRBV5-1	NA	many	TRBJ2-5	CASSLGPAETQYF	TGCGCCAGCAGCTTGGGGCCGGCAGAGACCCAGTACTTC
TRBV7-9	NA	many	TRBJ2-7	CASSLATYEQYF	TGTGCCAGCAGCTTAGCGACCTACGAGCAGTACTTC
TRBV29-1	NA	many	TRBJ2-7	CSVGSGPAYEQYF	TGCAGCGTGGGGTCGGGCCCCGCCTACGAGCAGTACTTC
TRBV20-1	NA	many	TRBJ1-1	CSARDGGDTEAFF	TGCAGTGCTAGAGATGGGGGGGACACTGAAGCTTTCTTT
TRBV20-1	NA	many	TRBJ1-1	CSAVSPRPSNMNTEAFF	TGCAGTGCTGTAAGTCCCAGGCCAAGCAACATGAACACTGAAGCTTTCTTT
TRBV14	NA	many	TRBJ2-7	CASSQGVLMSGTDRPYEQYF	TGTGCCAGCAGCCAAGGAGTCCTCATGTCCGGGACGGACAGACCCTACGAGCAGTACTTC
TRBV28	NA	many	TRBJ2-7	CASSLAASSYEQYF	TGTGCCAGCAGTTTAGCGGCCTCCTCCTACGAGCAGTACTTC
TRBV20-1	NA	many	TRBJ2-5	CSAPQGETQYF	TGCAGTGCTCCCCAGGGGGAGACCCAGTACTTC
TRBV29-1	NA	many	TRBJ2-7	CSGGATHYEQYF	TGCAGCGGAGGGGCTACTCACTACGAGCAGTACTTC
TRBV5-1	TRBD1	many	TRBJ2-7	CASSLVAGQGVYEQYF	TGCGCCAGCAGCTTGGTTGCTGGACAGGGAGTCTACGAGCAGTACTTC
TRBV5-1	NA	many	TRBJ1-3	CASSLTGVSGNTIYF	TGCGCCAGCAGCCTCACAGGCGTCTCTGGAAACACCATATATTTT
TRBV29-1	NA	many	TRBJ2-3	CSVAENTPEDTQYF	TGCAGCGTTGCAGAGAATACCCCGGAGGATACGCAGTATTTT
TRBV5-1	NA	NA	TRBJ1-1	CATTPSMNTEAFF	TGTGCCACCACTCCCAGTATGAACACTGAAGCTTTCTTT
TRBV20-1	TRBD1	many	TRBJ2-5	CSARPRDREEETQYF	TGCAGTGCTAGACCCCGGGACAGGGAGGAGGAGACCCAGTACTTC
TRBV5-1	NA	many	TRBJ2-7	CASSLMTSEQYF	TGCGCCAGCAGCTTGATGACCTCCGAGCAGTACTTC
TRBV10-3	NA	many	TRBJ1-1	CAISGGSEAFF	TGTGCCATCAGTGGGGGGTCTGAAGCTTTCTTT
TRBV20-1	NA	few	TRBJ2-1	CSARGDSYYNEQFF	TGCAGTGCTAGAGGTGACAGCTACTACAATGAGCAGTTCTTC
TRBV5-1	NA	many	TRBJ2-3	CASSLGDGVRDTQYF	TGCGCCAGCAGCCTTGGGGACGGAGTCAGGGATACGCAGTATTTT
TRBV3-1	NA	few	TRBJ1-2	CASSQEYTGLDGYTF	TGTGCCAGCAGCCAAGAGTATACAGGATTGGATGGCTACACCTTC
TRBV29-1	TRBD1	many	TRBJ2-5	CSVGTTGGKTQYF	TGCAGCGTTGGGACGACAGGGGGAAAGACCCAGTACTTC
TRBV29-1	TRBD1	NA	TRBJ1-4	CSVKWTGEKLFF	TGCAGCGTTAAGTGGACAGGAGAAAAACTGTTTTTT
TRBV10-3	NA	many	TRBJ1-2	CAISERRGNDGYTF	TGTGCCATCAGTGAGCGCAGGGGAAACGATGGCTACACCTTC
TRBV5-1	TRBD2	many	TRBJ2-3	CASTIGLASDTQYF	TGCGCCAGCACCATCGGACTAGCGTCAGATACGCAGTATTTT
TRBV27	NA	many	TRBJ2-7	CASSLKSSYEQYF	TGTGCCAGCAGTTTAAAATCCTCCTACGAGCAGTACTTC
TRBV10-3	NA	many	TRBJ1-4	CATLGGTNEKLFF	TGTGCCACGTTAGGGGGGACTAATGAAAAACTGTTTTTT
TRBV7-2	TRBD2	many	TRBJ2-5	CASSLGLLAGESETQYF	TGTGCCAGCAGCTTAGGTCTCCTAGCGGGGGAGTCAGAGACCCAGTACTTC
TRBV20-1	TRBD1	many	TRBJ2-7	CSALTGSSYEQYF	TGCAGTGCCTTGACAGGGAGCTCCTACGAGCAGTACTTC
TRBV20-1	NA	many	TRBJ2-1	CSSDSRYNEQFF	TGCAGTTCGGACAGCCGGTACAATGAGCAGTTCTTC
TRBV10-2	NA	many	TRBJ2-2	CASSRSNTGELFF	TGCGCCAGCAGCAGGTCCAACACCGGGGAGCTGTTTTTT
TRBV7-3	NA	few	TRBJ1-3	CASSLWGPGNTIYF	TGTGCCAGCAGCCTCTGGGGGCCTGGAAACACCATATATTTT
TRBV3-1	NA	NA	TRBJ2-5	CASSHATETQYF	TGTGCCAGCAGCCACGCGACGGAGACCCAGTACTTC
TRBV7-3	NA	many	TRBJ2-4	CASSLPLAKNIQYF	TGTGCCAGCAGCTTGCCGTTAGCCAAAAACATTCAGTACTTC
TRBV5-1	NA	many	TRBJ1-1	CASSLDPGGAEAFF	TGCGCCAGCAGCTTGGACCCGGGGGGCGCTGAAGCTTTCTTT
TRBV28	NA	many	TRBJ1-1	CASSSQGVFTEAFF	TGTGCCAGCAGTTCCCAAGGGGTGTTCACTGAAGCTTTCTTT
TRBV7-9	TRBD1	many	TRBJ2-7	CASSPRTGPYEQYF	TGTGCCAGCAGTCCACGGACAGGGCCCTACGAGCAGTACTTC
TRBV28	NA	many	TRBJ2-5	CASLSVDAQFQETQYF	TGTGCCAGCCTTTCCGTCGATGCGCAGTTCCAAGAGACCCAGTACTTC
TRBV5-5	NA	many	TRBJ1-4	CASSDVGWEGLNEKLFF	TGTGCCAGCAGCGATGTAGGCTGGGAAGGGCTGAATGAAAAACTGTTTTTT
TRBV6-1	NA	many	TRBJ2-7	CASSEGLPYEQYF	TGTGCCAGCAGTGAAGGGCTCCCCTACGAGCAGTACTTC
TRBV5-1	TRBD2	many	TRBJ2-1	CASSLGLAGGLNEQFF	TGCGCCAGCAGCCTGGGGTTAGCGGGAGGCCTCAATGAGCAGTTCTTC
TRBV4-1	NA	many	TRBJ2-7	CASSQVAGTYEQYF	TGCGCCAGCAGCCAAGTGGCAGGGACCTACGAGCAGTACTTC
TRBV18	NA	NA	TRBJ1-1	CASSPQDPNTEAFF	TGTGCCAGCTCACCACAGGACCCGAACACTGAAGCTTTCTTT
TRBV20-1	NA	many	TRBJ2-3	CSARVGTYDTDTQYF	TGCAGTGCTAGAGTTGGCACCTATGACACAGATACGCAGTATTTT